Listed below are T cell receptor beta chains from one sample, sequenced in a study of T cells expressing NK-cell markers. TCRdb reprocessed the 5' RACE reads, with one entry per CDR3 protein and no DNA. This repertoire comprises about 460,000 distinct CDR3 sequences; its ten largest clones make up 1.4%. The sample taken for sequencing was blood T cells: a sorted CD56 or NKG2C T cell subset, CD4+ or CD8+ T cells, or bulk PBMC T cells (not recorded which). The receptors stem from a woman between 45 and 60 years old in good health. The CDR3 runs from the conserved cysteine through the conserved F or W.

V gene	J gene	CDR3 protein
TRBV5-1	TRBJ2-2	CASSLYLNSRAHTGELFF
TRBV1	TRBJ2-7	CTSSQFRDRDYF
TRBV10-3	TRBJ2-7	CAISLLAPGGEQYF
TRBV20-1	TRBJ1-5	CSAQPIMGVGSNQPQHF
TRBV7-8	TRBJ2-1	CASSPRGAGEQFF
TRBV25-1	TRBJ1-2	CATQRLGGYGYTF
TRBV5-1	TRBJ1-3	CASRAQLSTGNTIYF
TRBV5-1	TRBJ2-3	CASSLAKRLGQASTDTQYF
TRBV25-1	TRBJ2-2	CASSEIGVDTGELFF
TRBV27	TRBJ1-1	CASSPSVIWVNTEAFF
TRBV29-1	TRBJ2-2	CSGSRSGELFF
TRBV14	TRBJ2-5	CASSQVTGGLAGKETQYF
TRBV13	TRBJ2-3	CASSRGHTTDTQYF
TRBV20-1	TRBJ1-4	CSAWDSYEKLFF
TRBV24-1	TRBJ2-3	CATSSGLATTDTQYF
TRBV29-1	TRBJ1-5	CSVAGTDQPQHF
TRBV24-1	TRBJ2-1	CATSGGGTSGNYNEQFF
TRBV12-3/TRBV12-4	TRBJ2-1	CASSQTRAEQFF
TRBV2	TRBJ1-5	CASSETLNQPQHF
TRBV20-1	TRBJ2-2	CSARDRGIGGELFF
TRBV29-1	TRBJ2-1	CSVVLFMRENEQFF
TRBV29-1	TRBJ2-1	CSVVPGLATPRGNEQFF
TRBV7-8	TRBJ2-1	CASSLGGQLVFNEQFF
TRBV6-6	TRBJ2-7	CASRLSYEQYF
TRBV9	TRBJ1-5	CASSQSSAIEPQHF
TRBV10-3	TRBJ2-1	CAAAGERVNEQFF
TRBV29-1	TRBJ2-1	CSSRLAGSREQFF
TRBV25-1	TRBJ2-7	CASKNSGSYEQYF
TRBV2	TRBJ1-5	CASSYGTYQPQHF
TRBV9	TRBJ2-1	CASSATGGNEQFF
TRBV20-1	TRBJ2-3	CSAPRTIGADTQYF
TRBV10-3	TRBJ2-3	CAISESGQGWDTQYF
TRBV15	TRBJ2-5	CATSWTGQETQYF
TRBV24-1	TRBJ2-1	CATRVGTSGSYEQFF
TRBV4-1	TRBJ2-1	CASSQSATSGINNEQFF
TRBV4-1	TRBJ1-2	CASSPQGGSWGGYTF
TRBV12-3/TRBV12-4	TRBJ1-4	CASSTTTARVSELFF
TRBV20-1	TRBJ2-3	CSARDGGYRSQYF
TRBV12-3/TRBV12-4	TRBJ2-1	CASSLVRDGEQFF
TRBV30	TRBJ2-7	CAWSVRLDRIYEQYF
TRBV6-5	TRBJ2-1	CASRGSQGARNEQFF
TRBV30	TRBJ2-3	CAWSVGIPGTDTQYF
TRBV29-1	TRBJ1-2	CSAWVGMNYGYTF
TRBV12-3/TRBV12-4	TRBJ1-2	CASSLALQGHYGYTF
TRBV21-1	TRBJ2-1	CASSKFSGRVGFF
TRBV6-6	TRBJ1-1	CASSRSTGVNTEAFF
TRBV4-1	TRBJ2-3	CASSRGGRTSTDTQYF
TRBV6-1	TRBJ2-3	CASSRGLDTDTQYF
TRBV20-1	TRBJ2-1	CSASLVPSREQFF
TRBV6-6	TRBJ1-1	CASSGQGDTEAFF
TRBV5-1	TRBJ2-1	CASSLVFIGQYNEQFF
TRBV10-3	TRBJ1-1	CAISDKTDNPEAFF
TRBV6-2/TRBV6-3	TRBJ2-1	CASSTSGVEQFF